The source of this TCR beta chain is a study of OX40 agonist ivuxolimab in advanced cancers. In the study overall: A mean age of roughly 60 years, range roughly 23 to 79, was recorded, and 70% to 85% were male.

Libraries were prepared by immunoSEQ multiplex PCR; TCRdb keeps only in-frame clonotypes and omits some of them. The sample lists 75,000 to 100,000 clones; about 83% were seen once. The CDR3 length is 13 residues. Germline V gene sequence: CDR1 MNHNS, CDR2 SASEGT. The V end was cut by 1 base, the J end by 1 base, with 4 bases between. This chain connects TRBV6-1 to TRBJ1-1, with D hard to call. The sequenced sample was CD4+ or CD8+ T cells sorted from blood, obtained in a trial of the OX40 agonist ivuxolimab. The sequence was obtained from an adult with an advanced solid tumor such as melanoma, head and neck, liver or kidney cancer. CDR3: CASSEDRNTEAFF. CDR3 in DNA: TGTGCCAGCAGTGAAGACAGGAACACTGAAGCTTTCTTT.